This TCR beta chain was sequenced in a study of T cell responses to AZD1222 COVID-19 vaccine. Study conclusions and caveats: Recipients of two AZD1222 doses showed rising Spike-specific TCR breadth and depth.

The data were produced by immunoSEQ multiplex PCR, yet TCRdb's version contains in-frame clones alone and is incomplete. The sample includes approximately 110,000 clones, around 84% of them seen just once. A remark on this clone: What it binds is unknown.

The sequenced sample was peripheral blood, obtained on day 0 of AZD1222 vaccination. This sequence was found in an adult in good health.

CDR3 DNA sequence: TGCAGCGTTGAAGATCAGAGGACTACCTTGTACAATGAGCAGTTCTTC. Encoded protein: CSVEDQRTTLYNEQFF. The J gene is TRBJ2-1, the V gene TRBV29-1; possible D gene TRBD2, 6 bases. Trimming took off 0 bases at V and 4 bases at J, with 16 bases between the two ends. Germline values: CDR1 SQVTM, CDR2 ANQGSEA. The length of the CDR3 is 16 residues.